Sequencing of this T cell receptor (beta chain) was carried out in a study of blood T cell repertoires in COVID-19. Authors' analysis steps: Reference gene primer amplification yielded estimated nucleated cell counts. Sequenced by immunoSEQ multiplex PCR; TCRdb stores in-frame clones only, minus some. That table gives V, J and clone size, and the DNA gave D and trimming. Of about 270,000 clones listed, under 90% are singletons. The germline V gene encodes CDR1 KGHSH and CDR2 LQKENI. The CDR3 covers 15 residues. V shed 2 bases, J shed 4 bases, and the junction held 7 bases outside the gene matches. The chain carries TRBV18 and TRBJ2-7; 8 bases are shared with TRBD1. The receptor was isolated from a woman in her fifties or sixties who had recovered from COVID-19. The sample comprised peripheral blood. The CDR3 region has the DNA TGTGCCAGCTCACCATCGTCAGGGGGCGGGTACGAGCAGTACTTC. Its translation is CASSPSSGGGYEQYF.